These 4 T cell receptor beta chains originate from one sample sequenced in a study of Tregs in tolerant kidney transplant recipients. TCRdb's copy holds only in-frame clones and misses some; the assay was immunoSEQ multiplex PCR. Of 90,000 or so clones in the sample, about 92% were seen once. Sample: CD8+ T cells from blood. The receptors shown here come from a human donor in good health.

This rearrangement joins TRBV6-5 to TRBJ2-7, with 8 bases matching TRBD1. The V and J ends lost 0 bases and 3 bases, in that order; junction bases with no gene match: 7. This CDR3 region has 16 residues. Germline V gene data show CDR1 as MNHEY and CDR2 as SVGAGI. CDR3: CASSYSSGQVYYEQYF. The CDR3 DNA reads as TGTGCCAGCAGTTACTCTTCGGGACAGGTTTACTACGAGCAGTACTTC.

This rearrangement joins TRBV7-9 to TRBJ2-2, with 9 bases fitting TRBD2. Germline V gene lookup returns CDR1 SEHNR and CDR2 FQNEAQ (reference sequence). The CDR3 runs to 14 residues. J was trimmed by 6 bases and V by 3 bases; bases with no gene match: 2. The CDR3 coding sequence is TGTGCCAGCAGCTTTGAGCGGGAGGCCGGGGAGCTGTTTTTT. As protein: CASSFEREAGELFF.

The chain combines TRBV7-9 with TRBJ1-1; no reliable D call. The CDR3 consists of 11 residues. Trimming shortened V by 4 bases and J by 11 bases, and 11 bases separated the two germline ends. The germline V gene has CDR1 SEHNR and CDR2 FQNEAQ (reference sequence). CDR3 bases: TGTGCCAGCAGCTCAATCGGGTGGGCTTTCTTT. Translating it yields CASSSIGWAFF.

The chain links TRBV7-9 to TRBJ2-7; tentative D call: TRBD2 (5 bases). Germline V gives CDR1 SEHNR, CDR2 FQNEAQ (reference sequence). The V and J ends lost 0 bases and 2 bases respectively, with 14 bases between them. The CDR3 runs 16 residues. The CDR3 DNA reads TGTGCCAGCAGCTTAGCGGGTCACGGGGTCACCTACGAGCAGTACTTC. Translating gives CASSLAGHGVTYEQYF.